Below are 6 T cell receptor beta chains sequenced from a single sample in a study of OX40 agonist ivuxolimab in advanced cancers. Generated by immunoSEQ multiplex PCR, the TCRdb table keeps only in-frame clones and is missing some. The sample carries 70,000 to 95,000 clones, 92% recorded once. This specimen was CD4+ or CD8+ T cells sorted from blood, taken in a trial of the OX40 agonist ivuxolimab. The receptors originated from an adult with an advanced solid tumor such as melanoma, head and neck, liver or kidney cancer.

The chain carries TRBV12-5 and TRBJ1-2, with TRBD1 matching 7 bases. The CDR3 covers 16 residues. Germline-derived CDR1 and CDR2 are LGHNT and FRNRAP. V dropped 2 bases and J dropped 7; count of bases not matched to a gene: 13. This chain's CDR3 is CASGLNKGARSSGYTF. In DNA form, the CDR3 reads TGTGCTAGTGGTTTGAACAAGGGGGCTCGGTCCTCTGGCTACACCTTC.

The rearrangement joins TRBV19 to TRBJ2-5, with a possible D match to TRBD1 (6 bases). With 1 base removed from V and 0 bases from J, the gap between germline ends came to 9 bases. CDR1 is LNHDA and CDR2 is SQIVND in the germline V gene (reference sequence). The CDR3 has 15 residues. CDR3 in DNA: TGTGCCAGTAGTATAGTTCGGACAGACCAAGAGACCCAGTACTTC. This encodes CASSIVRTDQETQYF.

In the case of this clone: Because it lacks the conserved phenylalanine or tryptophan at the end, this CDR3 is likely a read error. The DNA is left out, because the CDR3 cannot be placed on it with certainty; the CDR3 is given as TCRdb lists it. V usage is TRBV7-3 and J usage is TRBJ2-7. CDR1 and CDR2 (germline): SGHTA, FQGTGA. Including both end residues, the CDR3 is 9 amino acids long. CDR3 sequence: CASSFGTLD.

V is TRBV6-5 and J is TRBJ1-1; a weak D match, TRBD1 (5 bases). Germline CDR1 reads MNHEY; CDR2 reads SVGAGI. V lost 6 bases to trimming and J lost 0 bases, with 11 bases between them. CDR3 size: 14 residues. The CDR3 region has the DNA TGTGCCAGCAGGAGACAGCCCTTGAACACTGAAGCTTTCTTT. Translating gives CASRRQPLNTEAFF.

This clone has just a few counts. V gene TRBV27 combines with J gene TRBJ1-5; unclear D gene. V was cut by 7 bases and J by 7 bases, with 17 bases left in between. Germline lookup yields CDR1 MNHEY and CDR2 SMNVEV (reference sequence). The CDR3 runs to 14 residues. The chain's CDR3 is CASKQIGVDQPQHF. The CDR3 coding sequence is TGTGCCAGCAAACAAATCGGGGTAGACCAGCCCCAGCATTTT.

The chain carries TRBV6-1 and TRBJ2-7; D is ambiguous. The V gene's germline CDR1 is MNHNS and CDR2 SASEGT. Trimming shortened V by 2 bases and J by 2 bases, and 1 base separated the two germline ends. This CDR3 comprises 11 residues. The CDR3 loop reads CASSEPYEQYF. The CDR3 DNA reads TGTGCCAGCAGTGAACCCTACGAGCAGTACTTC.